A single sample gave rise to the 15 T cell receptor beta chains below, sequenced in a study of shared T cell receptors in the human thymus. Assay used: immunoSEQ multiplex PCR; TCRdb lists only in-frame clones, some missing. The sample records about 730,000 clones, over 75% being singletons. This sample was also put to use in a study of human thymus T cells.

Source material: thymocytes. Receptors originate from a girl under three years old with a congenital heart defect.

The V and J genes are TRBV29-1 and TRBJ2-1; TRBD2 matches at 13 bases. The V and J ends lost 6 bases and 6 bases, in that order; junction bases with no gene match: 8. The germline CDR1 and CDR2 sequences are SQVTM and ANQGSEA. The CDR3 contains 15 residues. The CDR3 reads CSVARTSGGGNEQFF. CDR3 DNA sequence: TGCAGCGTCGCCAGGACTAGCGGGGGAGGCAATGAGCAGTTCTTC.

CDR3 nucleotides: TGCGCCAGCAGCTTGGGACAGAACGGGGAGCTGTTTTTT. Protein: CASSLGQNGELFF. This chain connects TRBV5-1 to TRBJ2-2; the D gene is possibly TRBD1 (5 bases). Germline CDR1 SGHRS, CDR2 YFSETQ. This CDR3 has 13 residues. V was cut by 0 bases and J by 7 bases, with 7 bases left in between.

CDR3 protein: CASSQRSESSYNEQFF. The CDR3 DNA reads as TGCGCCAGCAGCCAAAGGTCGGAGAGCTCCTACAATGAGCAGTTCTTC. V is TRBV4-1 and J is TRBJ2-1; unclear D gene. The germline CDR1 and CDR2 sequences are MGHRA and YSYEKL. V was pared by 2 bases and J by 0 bases, with 11 bases between. CDR3 length: 16 residues.

Notes on this clone: The conserved phenylalanine or tryptophan is not found at the CDR3 terminus, so this likely reflects a read error. The limits of the CDR3 on the DNA are not certain, so only TCRdb's listed CDR3 is given. V and J are TRBV6-6 and TRBJ2-7; the DNA was not used to check the table's D call, TRBD1. The CDR3 is 11 amino acids in total, end residues counted. The germline V gene has CDR1 MNHNY and CDR2 SVGAGI (reference sequence). The CDR3 spells CASSSKTGVSI.

The chain uses TRBV6-1 and TRBJ1-1; D unclear. This CDR3 contains 13 residues. Germline assignment: CDR1 MNHNS and CDR2 SASEGT. Trimming shortened V by 1 base and J by 4 bases, and 7 bases separated the two germline ends. The CDR3 nucleotides are TGTGCCAGCAGTGAAGATCTATCCACTGAAGCTTTCTTT. Translating gives CASSEDLSTEAFF.

The CDR3 DNA reads TGTGCCAGCAGCGTTGTTGACAGCGTCCTGGGGTATGGCTACACCTTC. Its protein is CASSVVDSVLGYGYTF. This chain joins TRBV9 and TRBJ1-2, with D maybe TRBD1 (5 bases). Germline V gene lookup returns CDR1 SGDLS and CDR2 YYNGEE. V was cut by 2 bases and J by 5 bases, with 19 bases left in between. CDR3 length: 16 residues.

This chain links TRBV7-9 with TRBJ2-3; tentative D call: TRBD2 (6 bases). This CDR3 comprises 17 residues. V was trimmed by 5 bases and J by 6 bases, leaving 24 bases between them. Germline CDR1 is SEHNR and CDR2 is FQNEAQ (reference sequence). This chain's CDR3 is CASSIRDSLWDWDTQYF. CDR3 coding DNA: TGTGCCAGCAGCATCCGGGACTCCCTTTGGGACTGGGATACGCAGTATTTT.

This clone was detected once. This sequence joins TRBV6-5 and TRBJ2-7; 8 bases match TRBD1. The CDR3 is 14 amino acids. V gave up 6 bases and J gave up 0 bases; unmatched junction bases: 4. The germline gives CDR1 MNHEY, CDR2 SVGAGI. The CDR3 bases are TGTGCCAGCAGCCCGGACAGGGCCTCCTACGAGCAGTACTTC. Translating gives CASSPDRASYEQYF.

This sequence joins TRBV28 and TRBJ2-7, with TRBD2 as a possible D gene (5 bases). CDR1 MDHEN and CDR2 SYDVKM come from the germline V gene. Trimming stripped 5 bases from V and 1 base from J, with 12 bases between. The CDR3 contains 14 residues. The CDR3 sequence is CASSPRQRSYEQYF. The CDR3 DNA follows: TGTGCCAGCAGTCCCCGGCAGCGGTCCTACGAGCAGTACTTC.

The table lists this clone with a count of one. V is TRBV11-2 and J is TRBJ1-1, with 8 bases fitting TRBD1. Germline V CDR1 and CDR2: SGHAT, FQNNGV. CDR3 length equals 15 residues. The V gene end was trimmed by 2 bases and the J gene end by 3 bases; junction bases not matched to a gene: 5. CDR3 loop: CASSLRTGLDTEAFF. CDR3 in DNA: TGTGCCAGCAGCTTACGGACAGGGTTGGACACTGAAGCTTTCTTT.

This clone has just a few counts. The chain uses TRBV9 and TRBJ2-2; 8 bases align to TRBD2. The CDR3 runs 16 residues. With V trimmed by 5 bases and J by 6 bases, 12 bases remained unmatched. Germline V lookup: CDR1 SGDLS, CDR2 YYNGEE. The CDR3 spells CASSPQQRGGAGELFF. The CDR3 DNA reads as TGTGCCAGCAGTCCCCAGCAACGGGGGGGAGCCGGGGAGCTGTTTTTT. Complete variable domain (other parts from reference TRBV9 and TRBJ2-2): DSGVTQTPKHLITATGQRVTLRCSPRSGDLSVYWYQQSLDQGLQFLIQYYNGEERAKGNILERFSAQQFPDLHSELNLSSLELGDSALYFCASSPQQRGGAGELFFGEGSRLTVL.

J is TRBJ1-1 and V is TRBV9; D call uncertain. The CDR3 extends over 14 amino acids. CDR1 is SGDLS, CDR2 YYNGEE, per germline. Trimming removed 0 bases at V and 3 bases at J, with 9 bases between. The CDR3 region is CASSVEPSDTEAFF. In DNA, the CDR3 is TGTGCCAGCAGCGTAGAACCCAGCGACACTGAAGCTTTCTTT.

The chain uses TRBV4-1 and TRBJ1-6, with D possibly being TRBD1 (6 bases). Per germline, CDR1 MGHRA and CDR2 YSYEKL. CDR3 length: 17 amino acids. V was pared by 5 bases and J by 0 bases, with 14 bases between. In DNA form, the CDR3 reads TGCGCCAGCAGCTCAGGCCTACAGGGCTCCTATAATTCACCCCTCCACTTT. This encodes CASSSGLQGSYNSPLHF.

As for this clone: Other DNA sequences within the sample encode an identical CDR3. The chain carries TRBV9 and TRBJ2-3, with D possibly TRBD2 on 7 matching bases. CDR3 length equals 16 residues. The germline CDR1 and CDR2 sequences are SGDLS and YYNGEE. V lost 1 base, J lost 0 bases, and 12 bases lay in between. Here the CDR3 DNA reads TGTGCCAGCAGCGTACTTGCGGGGGCTAGCACAGATACGCAGTATTTT. Protein product: CASSVLAGASTDTQYF. Together with reference TRBV9 and TRBJ2-3, the CDR3 gives the full variable domain: DSGVTQTPKHLITATGQRVTLRCSPRSGDLSVYWYQQSLDQGLQFLIQYYNGEERAKGNILERFSAQQFPDLHSELNLSSLELGDSALYFCASSVLAGASTDTQYFGPGTRLTVL.

The chain combines TRBV5-1 with TRBJ2-7; 11 bases line up with TRBD1. The V gene's germline CDR1 is SGHRS and CDR2 YFSETQ. J gave up 4 bases and V 1 base, and 7 bases lay outside the gene matches. CDR3 length: 16 amino acids. The chain's CDR3 is CASSLPSGTGGYEQYF. DNA of the CDR3: TGCGCCAGCAGCTTGCCGTCCGGGACAGGGGGGTACGAGCAGTACTTC.